Listed below are T cell receptor beta chains from one sample, sequenced in a study of CD8 T cells in Susac syndrome. In TCRdb, the immunoSEQ multiplex PCR reads were re-called with MiXCR into one record per CDR3 protein. The data hold 170,000 or so distinct CDR3 sequences, with approximately 95% observed a single time. Input material: CD4+ T cells from PBMCs. These receptors all come from a human donor with Susac syndrome. CDR3s include the opening cysteine and the closing phenylalanine or tryptophan. Fields, in order: clone size, D gene, J gene, V gene, CDR3 DNA, CDR3 protein. D genes are given only for firm matches. Clone size, where shown, is once, few, many, or a class for clones that have expanded.

few | TRBD2 | TRBJ2-1 | TRBV4-2 | TGTGCCAGCAGCCAAGACCAGATCACTAGCGGGATTTTATTCTTC | CASSQDQITSGILFF
NA | NA | TRBJ2-3 | TRBV24-1 | TGTGCCACCAGTGACCAACTAGATCCTAGCACAGATACGCAGTATTTT | CATSDQLDPSTDTQYF
NA | TRBD1 | TRBJ1-1 | TRBV6-6 | TGTGCCAGCAGTTACAAACAGGGGGCGAGAACCACTGAAGCTTTCTTT | CASSYKQGARTTEAFF
NA | NA | TRBJ2-1 | TRBV24-1 | TGTGCCACCAGTCCCGCTGACCGCTCCTACAATGAGCAGTTCTTC | CATSPADRSYNEQFF
NA | NA | TRBJ1-5 | TRBV9 | TGTGCCAGCAGCGTAGGTTGGGATAGCAATCAGCCCCAGCATTTT | CASSVGWDSNQPQHF
once | NA | TRBJ2-7 | TRBV18 | TGTGCCAGCTCACCGGGTGACCGCTACGAGCAGTACTTC | CASSPGDRYEQYF
once | NA | TRBJ1-5 | TRBV20-1 | TGCAGTGCGGGGTTAGGGGACCAGCATTTT | CSAGLGDQHF
NA | TRBD1 | TRBJ2-3 | TRBV28 | TGTGCCAGCAGTTCCGGGACAGTGCCCACAGATACGCAGTATTTT | CASSSGTVPTDTQYF
NA | TRBD1 | TRBJ2-5 | TRBV7-3 | TGTGCCAGCAGCCCCGACAGGGGCCAAGAGACCCAGTACTTC | CASSPDRGQETQYF
NA | NA | TRBJ2-1 | TRBV28 | TGTGCCAGCAGGAGGCAGGGCGACTCCTACAATGAGCAGTTCTTC | CASRRQGDSYNEQFF
NA | NA | TRBJ2-2 | TRBV28 | TGTGCCAGCAGTTCTTCCCCCGGGGAGCTGTTTTTT | CASSSSPGELFF
NA | TRBD1 | TRBJ1-6 | TRBV20-1 | TGCAGTGCTAGGGAACAGGGGAATCAATCACCCCTCCACTTT | CSAREQGNQSPLHF
NA | NA | TRBJ2-2 | TRBV28 | TGTGCCAGCAACTCCCCCCTAGGTTACACCGGGGAGCTGTTTTTT | CASNSPLGYTGELFF
NA | TRBD2 | TRBJ2-1 | TRBV29-1 | TGCAGCGTTGAACGGCGGGCGGGGGGCTACAATGAGCAGTTCTTC | CSVERRAGGYNEQFF
NA | TRBD1 | TRBJ1-1 | TRBV28 | TGTGCCAGCACTCCCGGAGAGGGGGCGCGTACTGAAGCTTTCTTT | CASTPGEGARTEAFF
NA | NA | TRBJ1-5 | TRBV7-2 | TGTGCCAGCAGCCAAAATACAGGGTACTCTCAGCCCCAGCATTTT | CASSQNTGYSQPQHF
NA | TRBD2 | TRBJ2-5 | TRBV7-8 | TGTGCCAGCAGCCGAACAACGGGGGGGCTGAAAGAGACCCAGTACTTC | CASSRTTGGLKETQYF
NA | TRBD1 | TRBJ2-3 | TRBV12-3/TRBV12-4 | TGTGCCAGCAGTCCCAATCGAGGGGGCTTTAGCACAGATACGCAGTATTTT | CASSPNRGGFSTDTQYF
NA | NA | TRBJ1-2 | TRBV20-1 | TGCAGTGCTAGGGGCCAATACTATGGCTACACCTTC | CSARGQYYGYTF
NA | NA | TRBJ1-2 | TRBV7-8 | TGTGCCAGCAGCTCCCGAGACAGTGGCTATGGCTACACCTTC | CASSSRDSGYGYTF
once | NA | TRBJ2-5 | TRBV30 | TGTGCCTGGAGTCTGAAAGGGGAGACCCAGTACTTC | CAWSLKGETQYF
NA | NA | TRBJ2-3 | TRBV3-1 | TGTGCCAGCAGCCGCCGGGCGCCCACAGATACGCAGTATTTT | CASSRRAPTDTQYF
NA | NA | TRBJ1-5 | TRBV7-9 | TGTGCCAGCGGGGTCAGTTGGGCCCAGCATTTT | CASGVSWAQHF
NA | NA | TRBJ2-5 | TRBV5-1 | TGCGCCAGCAGCTTGGTGGCAGGGTACCAAGAGACCCAGTACTTC | CASSLVAGYQETQYF
NA | NA | TRBJ2-5 | TRBV9 | TGTGCCAGCAGCGTTGGGACGGACCAAGAGACCCAGTACTTC | CASSVGTDQETQYF
NA | TRBD1 | TRBJ1-4 | TRBV18 | TGTGCCAGCTCACCATACAGGGGTAATGAAAAACTGTTTTTT | CASSPYRGNEKLFF
NA | NA | TRBJ2-5 | TRBV29-1 | TGCAGCGTTTCTGGAGGGGAGACCCAGTACTTC | CSVSGGETQYF
NA | NA | TRBJ2-7 | TRBV6-5 | TGTGCCAGCAGTTACTCGAGTAATCTAGCGTCGGACGAGCAGTACTTC | CASSYSSNLASDEQYF
NA | NA | TRBJ2-7 | TRBV4-3 | TGCGCCAGCAGCCAAGTAAGGGAATCCTACGAGCAGTACTTC | CASSQVRESYEQYF
NA | NA | TRBJ2-3 | TRBV4-2 | TGTGCCAGCAGCCATGGGAAGAGCACAGATACGCAGTATTTT | CASSHGKSTDTQYF
NA | NA | TRBJ2-7 | TRBV5-1 | TGCGCCAGCAGCTTGAACGGAAACTCCTACGAGCAGTACTTC | CASSLNGNSYEQYF
NA | NA | TRBJ1-5 | TRBV10-3 | TGTGCCATCAGTGAGTCCCAGGGCAATCAGCCCCAGCATTTT | CAISESQGNQPQHF
NA | NA | TRBJ2-7 | TRBV28 | TGTGCCAGCAGTTATAAGGGGAGGTACGAGCAGTACTTC | CASSYKGRYEQYF
NA | NA | TRBJ2-7 | TRBV28 | TGTGCCAGCAGTTTCAGGGGCGCAGGGGAGCAGTACTTC | CASSFRGAGEQYF
NA | NA | TRBJ2-1 | TRBV9 | TGTGCCAGCAGCGGACAGACCTCCTACAATGAGCAGTTCTTC | CASSGQTSYNEQFF
NA | NA | TRBJ2-3 | TRBV5-1 | TGCGCCAGCAGCTTGGTCCTTTCAGGACCAGATACGCAGTATTTT | CASSLVLSGPDTQYF
NA | NA | TRBJ2-4 | TRBV12-3/TRBV12-4 | TGTGCCAGCAGTTATGGGGGAAACATTCAGTACTTC | CASSYGGNIQYF
few | NA | TRBJ2-5 | TRBV18 | TGTGCCAGCTCACCAAGTGGAGAGACCCAGTACTTC | CASSPSGETQYF
NA | TRBD2 | TRBJ2-7 | TRBV7-8 | TGTGCCAGCAGCTTAGTCGGCGGGAGCTCCTACGAGCAGTACTTC | CASSLVGGSSYEQYF
NA | NA | TRBJ2-1 | TRBV19 | TGTGCCAGTAGTCTACGGTCTACCTACAATGAGCAGTTCTTC | CASSLRSTYNEQFF
NA | TRBD2 | TRBJ2-1 | TRBV7-3 | TGTGCCAGCAGCTTCAGCGGGGGGGCCAGCAATGAGCAGTTCTTC | CASSFSGGASNEQFF